One and the same sample provided the 3 T cell receptor beta chains below, sequenced in a study of cytomegalovirus exposure and HLA in healthy donors. The PCR made use of 60 Vbeta and 13 Jbeta primers. Method: immunoSEQ multiplex PCR; TCRdb's copy keeps in-frame clones and lacks some. The data contain 170,000 or so clones, roughly 80% of them seen just once; the ten biggest clones take up 0.38%. The sample was PBMCs. These receptors all stem from a boy between 2 and 10 years old in good health and CMV-seronegative.

The chain couples TRBV6-5 to TRBJ1-2; the D gene is possibly TRBD1 (6 bases). Germline-derived CDR1 and CDR2 are MNHEY and SVGAGI. V lost 2 bases, J lost 3 bases, and 10 bases lay in between. The CDR3 is 14 amino acids. The CDR3 here is CASSYSEGDYGYTF. DNA of the CDR3: TGTGCCAGCAGTTACAGTGAGGGGGACTATGGCTACACCTTC.

The rearrangement joins TRBV19 to TRBJ2-1; 11 bases line up with TRBD2. This CDR3 has 15 residues. The germline gives CDR1 LNHDA, CDR2 SQIVND (reference sequence). V was clipped by 1 base and J by 7 bases; unmatched bases: 3. CDR3 DNA: TGTGCCAGTAGTATAGTGGGACTAGCGGCTAATGAGCAGTTCTTC. It is translated as CASSIVGLAANEQFF.

The rearrangement joins TRBV9 to TRBJ2-1; 7 bases are a match to TRBD2. The CDR3 covers 16 residues. The junction had 10 bases not matched to a gene; V was cut back by 0 bases and J by 7 bases. The germline gives CDR1 SGDLS, CDR2 YYNGEE. CDR3 sequence (DNA): TGTGCCAGCAGCGTAGCTGGGGGGGTGGGTGTAAATGAGCAGTTCTTC. Its protein product is CASSVAGGVGVNEQFF.